The 32 T cell receptor beta chains given below trace back to one sample, sequenced in a study of T cell changes during pregnancy in multiple sclerosis. Some clones are missing from TCRdb's copy, which holds only in-frame ones; the method was immunoSEQ multiplex PCR. Seen here are 60,000 to 95,000 clones, about 93% observed once, and the top ten hold less than 0.45%. Sequenced material: CD4+ T cells from peripheral blood mononuclear cells, taken before pregnancy. These receptors all come from a female donor with multiple sclerosis, enrolled in a pregnancy study.

The J gene is TRBJ2-3, the V gene TRBV11-3; D might be TRBD2 (6 bases). V was pared by 5 bases and J by 6 bases, with 21 bases between. From germline, CDR1 is SGHNT and CDR2 YENEEA. The CDR3 totals 16 residues. CDR3 sequence (DNA): TGTGCCAGCAGCCTGTTAGGCGGGACCTCAAGGGATACGCAGTATTTT. Residues: CASSLLGGTSRDTQYF.

This clone has only one observation. The genes are TRBV6-5 and TRBJ1-2; 7 nucleotides line up with TRBD1. The CDR3 spans 14 residues. Losses at the gene ends were 5 bases for V and 8 bases for J; bases not matched to a gene: 11. Germline V CDR1 and CDR2: MNHEY, SVGAGI. The CDR3, as DNA: TGTGCCAGCAGTAGGGACAGATCTTCCTTGGGCTACACCTTC. It codes for CASSRDRSSLGYTF.

The chain has TRBV7-8 and TRBJ2-1; 12 nucleotides line up with TRBD1. From germline, CDR1 is SGHVS and CDR2 FQNEAQ. With V trimmed by 10 bases and J by 7 bases, 8 bases remained unmatched. This CDR3 has 14 amino acids. The CDR3 bases are TGTGCCATCTCCCGGGACAGGGGGCTGAATGAGCAGTTCTTC. Its protein product is CAISRDRGLNEQFF.

The chain has TRBV2 and TRBJ1-1; 7 nucleotides match TRBD1. This CDR3 has 15 amino acids. The junction had 12 bases not matched to a gene; V was cut back by 11 bases and J by 0 bases. Germline V gene data show CDR1 as SNHLY and CDR2 as FYNNEI. CDR3: CAGGTERVMNTEAFF. The DNA of the CDR3 is TGTGCCGGCGGGACAGAACGAGTAATGAACACTGAAGCTTTCTTT. Filled out from reference TRBV2 and TRBJ1-1, the complete variable domain reads EPEVTQTPSHQVTQMGQEVILRCVPISNHLYFYWYRQILGQKVEFLVSFYNNEISEKSEIFDDQFSVERPDGSNFTLKIRSTKLEDSAMYFCAGGTERVMNTEAFFGQGTRLTVV.

The rearrangement joins TRBV7-3 to TRBJ2-5; 9 bases are shared with TRBD1. In germline, CDR1 is SGHTA, CDR2 FQGTGA. V shed 4 bases and J 4 bases; nucleotides not matched to a gene: 1. This CDR3 has 13 amino acids. The CDR3 nucleotides read TGTGCCAGCAGCTCGACAGGGGGAGAGACCCAGTACTTC. This codes for CASSSTGGETQYF.

The CDR3 loop is CASSPPWLDSYEQYF. DNA of the CDR3: TGTGCCAGCAGCCCACCCTGGCTAGATTCCTACGAGCAGTACTTC. This chain joins TRBV7-8 and TRBJ2-7; D uncertain. The CDR3 spans 15 residues. V dropped 5 bases and J dropped 1 base, with 15 bases sitting between them. Per germline, CDR1 SGHVS and CDR2 FQNEAQ.

The rearrangement joins TRBV4-3 to TRBJ2-3; tentative D call: TRBD2 (5 bases). The germline V gene encodes CDR1 LGHNA and CDR2 YSLEER. The V end lost 4 bases, the J end lost 0 bases, and 8 bases lay between the germline ends. The CDR3 has 14 residues. As DNA, the CDR3 is TGCGCCAGCAGCCCGGGCGGGAGCACAGATACGCAGTATTTT. Its translation: CASSPGGSTDTQYF.

This chain connects TRBV27 to TRBJ1-2; maybe TRBD1 (5 bases). CDR3 length: 13 amino acids. Germline loops: CDR1 MNHEY, CDR2 SMNVEV (reference sequence). With 0 bases removed from V and 4 bases from J, the gap between germline ends came to 6 bases. This chain's CDR3 is CASSLSGAYGYTF. The CDR3 DNA follows: TGTGCCAGCAGTTTATCAGGGGCCTATGGCTACACCTTC.

As concerns this clone: A read error may produce the germline difference seen at one junction end. The rearrangement links TRBV7-7 to TRBJ2-5, with 8 bases that match TRBD1. This CDR3 comprises 14 residues. CDR1 is SSHAT, CDR2 FNYEAQ, per germline (reference sequence). Written as DNA, the CDR3 is TGTGCTAGCAGCCCCAGGGGGCTCCAAGAGACCCAGTACTTC. It yields the protein CASSPRGLQETQYF.

The chain joins TRBV10-1 to TRBJ2-1; TRBD2 aligns across 13 bases. Germline trimming cut 1 base from V and 6 bases from J; bases unmatched to any gene: 3. CDR1 WNHNN and CDR2 SYGVQD come from the germline V gene (reference sequence). The CDR3 spans 16 residues. For the CDR3, the DNA is TGCGCCAGCAGTGAGTTGGGGACTAGCGGGGCCAATGAGCAGTTCTTC. It yields the protein CASSELGTSGANEQFF.

V gene TRBV5-5 combines with J gene TRBJ2-4; D remains ambiguous. The CDR3 sequence is 16 residues long. The germline V gene has CDR1 SGHKS and CDR2 YYEKEE (reference sequence). Trimming removed 0 bases at V and 0 bases at J, with 10 bases between. In nucleotides, the CDR3 is TGTGCCAGCAGCTTGGCCGCAGATTTAGCCAAAAACATTCAGTACTTC. It is translated as CASSLAADLAKNIQYF.

V is TRBV18 and J is TRBJ1-1; 8 bases align to TRBD1. Germline V gives CDR1 KGHSH, CDR2 LQKENI. V dropped 1 base and J dropped 11; count of bases not matched to a gene: 9. The CDR3 runs to 14 residues. CDR3 sequence (DNA): TGTGCCAGCTCACCACTTGACCAGGGGGCGAAGGCTTTCTTT. Its protein is CASSPLDQGAKAFF.

This chain uses TRBV6-1 with TRBJ2-5; D gene ambiguous. V was trimmed by 8 bases and J by 5 bases, leaving 12 bases between them. Germline assignment: CDR1 MNHNS and CDR2 SASEGT. CDR3 length: 12 residues. The CDR3: CASGPRSETQYF. CDR3 coding DNA: TGTGCCAGCGGTCCTAGGTCGGAGACCCAGTACTTC.

This chain uses TRBV6-5 with TRBJ1-5; unclear D gene. Trimming took off 6 bases at V and 3 bases at J, with 15 bases between the two ends. Germline V gene lookup returns CDR1 MNHEY and CDR2 SVGAGI. The CDR3 extends over 15 amino acids. CDR3 sequence (DNA): TGTGCCAGCAGCCCCGAGTCGAGGCACAATCAGCCCCAGCATTTT. It translates to CASSPESRHNQPQHF.

The genes are TRBV27 and TRBJ2-5; D gene uncertain. The CDR3 totals 14 residues. With 5 bases removed from V and 3 bases from J, the gap between germline ends came to 13 bases. CDR1 is MNHEY, CDR2 SMNVEV, per germline (reference sequence). The CDR3: CASSRWPGKETQYF. CDR3 nucleotide sequence: TGTGCCAGCAGTCGCTGGCCTGGCAAAGAGACCCAGTACTTC.

The V call is TRBV10-3, the J call TRBJ2-1, with TRBD2 as a possible D gene (5 bases). V lost 1 base and J 1 base, leaving 14 bases between the germline ends. This CDR3 contains 17 residues. Germline-derived CDR1 and CDR2 are ENHRY and SYGVKD. CDR3 sequence reads: CAISELTAGPSYNEQFF. The CDR3 nucleotides are TGTGCCATCAGTGAGTTAACGGCGGGCCCATCCTACAATGAGCAGTTCTTC.

The genes are TRBV18 and TRBJ2-7; 9 bases fit TRBD1. Trimming removed 5 bases from V and 0 bases from J; junction bases left unmatched: 11. Germline loops: CDR1 KGHSH, CDR2 LQKENI. The length of the CDR3 is 17 residues. CDR3 DNA sequence: TGTGCCAGCTCATCAAAGTACCGGGACAGGGTCTCCTACGAGCAGTACTTC. Protein: CASSSKYRDRVSYEQYF.

The chain uses TRBV2 and TRBJ2-7; 8 nucleotides match TRBD2. V trimming: 4 bases; J trimming: 3 bases; junction bases outside the gene matches: 5. The CDR3 totals 14 residues. Germline V gene sequence: CDR1 SNHLY, CDR2 FYNNEI. CDR3 amino acids: CASSVERESYEQYF. In DNA, the CDR3 is TGTGCCAGCAGTGTTGAGCGGGAGAGCTACGAGCAGTACTTC.

The chain couples TRBV11-1 to TRBJ1-1; 11 nucleotides agree with TRBD1. Per the germline V gene, CDR1 is SGHAT and CDR2 is FQDESV (reference sequence). The J segment lost 0 bases and the V segment lost 5 bases, leaving 5 bases of the junction unmatched. The CDR3 is made up of 16 amino acids. CDR3: CASSKGQGVLNTEAFF. CDR3 coding DNA: TGTGCCAGCAGCAAGGGACAGGGGGTTTTGAACACTGAAGCTTTCTTT. Full variable domain (rest looked up from reference TRBV11-1 and TRBJ1-1): EAEVAQSPRYKITEKSQAVAFWCDPISGHATLYWYRQILGQGPELLVQFQDESVVDDSQLPKDRFSAERLKGVDSTLKIQPAELGDSAMYLCASSKGQGVLNTEAFFGQGTRLTVV.

The genes are TRBV18 and TRBJ1-5, with TRBD1 identical over 11 bases. The CDR3 runs 14 residues. Germline V lookup: CDR1 KGHSH, CDR2 LQKENI. Trimming at V came to 6 bases and at J to 6 bases, leaving 4 bases not matched to a gene. The CDR3 loop is CASSRTGGSQPQHF. CDR3 DNA sequence: TGTGCCAGCTCGCGGACAGGGGGCAGTCAGCCCCAGCATTTT.

The chain carries TRBV7-8 and TRBJ1-2; the D is unclear. This CDR3 spans 12 amino acids. Germline V gene sequence: CDR1 SGHVS, CDR2 FQNEAQ. Trimming cost V 1 base and J 6 bases, with 6 bases left between them. CDR3 amino acids: CASSLERHGYTF. The CDR3 nucleotides read TGTGCCAGCAGCTTAGAGCGGCATGGCTACACCTTC. Full variable domain (rest looked up from reference TRBV7-8 and TRBJ1-2): GAGVSQSPRYKVAKRGQDVALRCDPISGHVSLFWYQQALGQGPEFLTYFQNEAQLDKSGLPSDRFFAERPEGSVSTLKIQRTQQEDSAVYLCASSLERHGYTFGSGTRLTVV.

This clone was detected once. The DNA for the CDR3 is TGCGCCAGCAGCGCGACAGGGGCCCGCACAGATACGCAGTATTTT. Translated: CASSATGARTDTQYF. The gene calls are TRBV5-1 and TRBJ2-3, with TRBD1 identical over 8 bases. The CDR3 loop spans 15 amino acids. The V gene's germline CDR1 is SGHRS and CDR2 YFSETQ. V shed 4 bases and J 1 base; nucleotides not matched to a gene: 5.

This rearrangement joins TRBV5-1 to TRBJ1-1, with 10 bases identical to TRBD1. Germline V gene data show CDR1 as SGHRS and CDR2 as YFSETQ. This CDR3 is 16 amino acids long. Trimming cost V 5 bases and J 0 bases; bases outside gene matches: 7. The CDR3 here is CASRAGTGALNTEAFF. The CDR3 nucleotides read TGCGCCAGCAGAGCCGGGACAGGGGCCTTGAACACTGAAGCTTTCTTT. The full variable domain, its missing parts supplied by reference TRBV5-1 and TRBJ1-1, is KAGVTQTPRYLIKTRGQQVTLSCSPISGHRSVSWYQQTPGQGLQFLFEYFSETQRNKGNFPGRFSGRQFSNSRSEMNVSTLELGDSALYLCASRAGTGALNTEAFFGQGTRLTVV.

The V call is TRBV5-4, the J call TRBJ1-4; maybe TRBD1 (5 bases). Trimming left V 0 bases short and J 5 bases short, with 8 bases between. The CDR3 contains 14 residues. Germline values: CDR1 SGHNT, CDR2 YYREEE (reference sequence). CDR3 protein: CASSLEAGNEKLFF. The CDR3 DNA follows: TGTGCCAGCAGCTTGGAGGCAGGGAATGAAAAACTGTTTTTT.

This rearrangement joins TRBV27 to TRBJ2-5, with 13 bases lining up with TRBD2. V shed 6 bases and J 5 bases; nucleotides not matched to a gene: 15. There are 18 residues in the CDR3. Germline CDR1 and CDR2: MNHEY and SMNVEV (reference sequence). CDR3 sequence (DNA): TGTGCCAGCAGAAGGACTAGCGGGAGTATATGGAGGTCGGAGACCCAGTACTTC. Its translation: CASRRTSGSIWRSETQYF.

The V gene is TRBV28, the J gene TRBJ1-2, with D hard to call. The CDR3 is 14 amino acids. V dropped 7 bases and J dropped 4 bases, with 16 bases sitting between them. Germline-derived CDR1 and CDR2 are MDHEN and SYDVKM. The CDR3 coding sequence is TGTGCCAGCAAAAGACCCGGGGAGGCCTATGGCTACACCTTC. The encoded protein is CASKRPGEAYGYTF.

The chain couples TRBV11-3 to TRBJ2-2; no clear D. The V gene lost 1 base and the J gene lost 6 bases, with 6 bases spanning the gap. CDR1 is SGHNT and CDR2 is YENEEA in the germline V gene. The CDR3 runs 13 residues. The DNA of the CDR3 is TGTGCCAGCAGCTTAGTGAGCCCCGGGGAGCTGTTTTTT. Amino acid sequence: CASSLVSPGELFF.

This chain joins TRBV4-2 and TRBJ2-5; 9 bases are a match to TRBD1. Per germline, CDR1 LGHNA and CDR2 YNFKEQ. J was trimmed by 1 base and V by 0 bases; bases with no gene match: 0. This CDR3 has 15 residues. CDR3 loop: CASSQEDRGQETQYF. The CDR3 nucleotides are TGTGCCAGCAGCCAAGAGGACAGGGGCCAAGAGACCCAGTACTTC.

The CDR3 DNA reads TGCGCCAGCAGCCAAGAATTGCAGTTTTCGACGCAGTATTTT. Encoded protein: CASSQELQFSTQYF. The gene calls are TRBV4-1 and TRBJ2-3, with D unclear. Germline V gene lookup returns CDR1 MGHRA and CDR2 YSYEKL. The CDR3 has 14 amino acids. The germline V and J ends were trimmed by 0 bases and 9 bases, with 13 bases remaining between them.

The chain links TRBV7-8 to TRBJ1-3, with a possible D match to TRBD1 (5 bases). Trimming removed 5 bases from V and 0 bases from J, with 14 bases in between. Germline V gene lookup returns CDR1 SGHVS and CDR2 FQNEAQ. The CDR3 runs 16 residues. The CDR3 spells CASSNRQTYSGNTIYF. Here the CDR3 DNA reads TGTGCCAGCAGCAACAGACAGACCTACTCTGGAAACACCATATATTTT.

J is TRBJ2-1 and V is TRBV19, with TRBD1 as a possible D gene (6 bases). This CDR3 region has 13 residues. Per germline, CDR1 LNHDA and CDR2 SQIVND (reference sequence). The V and J ends lost 6 bases and 1 base respectively, with 7 bases between them. The CDR3 DNA sequence: TGTGCCAGTAGGGACAGATCCTACAATGAGCAGTTCTTC. It specifies CASRDRSYNEQFF.

This clone has only one observation. This chain connects TRBV9 to TRBJ2-3, with 15 bases identical to TRBD2. There are 18 residues in the CDR3. Germline assignment: CDR1 SGDLS and CDR2 YYNGEE. Trimming at V came to 0 bases and at J to 0 bases, leaving 2 bases not matched to a gene. Written as DNA, the CDR3 is TGTGCCAGCAGCGTAGACGGGACTAGCGGGGGGAGCACAGATACGCAGTATTTT. As protein: CASSVDGTSGGSTDTQYF.